This TCR beta chain was documented in a study of blood T cells in healthy people across ages. Germline assignment: CDR1 MNHEY and CDR2 SVGEGT. This CDR3 region has 14 residues. Alongside a J-beta primer mix, a sample-barcoded 5' primer served in a second PCR lasting roughly 6 to 12 cycles. The template-switch adaptor was a 5' adaptor with 12 random nucleotides. It tagged each cDNA molecule. Each CDR3 protein is one row after TCRdb ran MiXCR on the 5' RACE reads. This repertoire shows a few hundred thousand distinct CDR3 sequences, 50% to 60% found once; its top ten account for 50% to 65%. Study findings and constraints: Changes in expanded clonotypes were possibly confounded, as the CMV status of donors was unknown. Samples with more naive T cells showed higher observed beta diversity.

This clonotype has more than one count but fewer than ten. Its antigen is unknown. Material for sequencing was blood. This chain uses TRBV6-2 or TRBV6-3 with TRBJ2-4; the match to TRBD2 covers 13 bases. The J call may be incorrect, as the DNA end agrees better with TRBJ2-7. The TCR originated in a man in his sixties in good health. The chain's CDR3 is CASKTTSGRSEQYF. The CDR3 DNA follows: TGTGCCAGCAAGACGACTAGCGGGAGGTCCGAGCAGTACTTC.